This T cell receptor beta chain was profiled in a study of blood T cells in healthy people across ages (dated by TCRdb to about 2015). Describing the broader study: In model experiments, template switching captured roughly one uniquely barcoded TCR beta cDNA molecule for every two T cells. Using deep sequencing normalized with unique cDNA molecular identifiers, the study measured how TCR beta repertoire diversity changes with age. Four age groups were formed from the donors: young (average approximately 16 years), middle-aged (approximately 40), aged (62) and long-lived (approximately 78). To avoid experimental bias, donors of different ages were distributed randomly across sequencing lanes. Using the same blood draw, the study looked at two additional independent replicas of 1 million unique cDNA reads for two donors, one aged 18 to 29 and the other aged 80 or older. The full study reports these points: Observed TCR beta diversity correlated strongly with the percentage of naive T cells measured by flow cytometry. Total diversity estimates from one million sequenced T cells were considered lower bounds and underestimates. Since profiling was done on bulk unsorted PBMCs, naive and antigen-experienced compartments could not be conclusively compared. Compared with the aged group, the long-lived group had more naive CD4+ T cells, fewer expanded clones and increased TCR diversity, a pattern suggesting age selection. Observed TCR beta diversity per million T cells fell roughly linearly with age, and a significant reduction was already apparent by age roughly 40. The CMV infection status of donors was not known, potentially confounding age-related changes in expanded clonotypes.

Systemically healthy Caucasian individuals from Russia, some 38 in total and aged roughly 6 to 100 years, were included as donors. Each donor gave roughly 11 milliliters of peripheral blood, drawn into EDTA-treated Vacutainer tubes. Ficoll-Paque density-gradient centrifugation was used to isolate PBMCs, with at least 7 million per sample. Trizol reagent was used to extract total RNA from PBMCs, with at least 5.5 micrograms per sample. The percentages of naive CD45RAhigh/CD27high T cells were determined by flow cytometry on a PBMC aliquot from every donor. Comment on this clonotype: Which antigen it targets is not known. No per-base quality is available; no much larger clone lies one base away.

Trimming removed 4 bases from V and 10 bases from J, leaving 15 bases between the germline ends. CDR1 and CDR2, per the germline V gene, are SGHRS and YFSETQ. The CDR3 covers 13 residues, taking in both the cysteine and the phenylalanine. The DNA shown is the 39-base CDR3, in frame from base 1. Library construction relied on 5' RACE. Sequencing took place on an Illumina HiSeq 2500. A second about 7 to 11 cycle PCR used a sample-barcoded 5' primer and a J-beta primer mix. A unique molecular identifier was introduced onto each TCR beta cDNA molecule by a template-switch 5' adaptor carrying 12 random nucleotides. Each sample yielded at least 3 million CDR3-containing paired-end reads. First-strand cDNA was synthesized from all RNA with the Mint cDNA synthesis kit, primed by a TRBC-specific oligonucleotide. All cDNA was treated with uracil-DNA glycosylase and then went through a first 18-cycle PCR with the universal primers M1SS and BC2_uni_R. In the paper's pipeline: For normalization, 1 million high-quality reads, each with a distinct molecular identifier, were randomly selected from each sample. Instead of being binned into consensus sequences, reads that shared molecular identifiers were thrown out. CDR3 identification, clonotype clustering and error correction used MiTCR with a Q25 quality threshold and the strictest error-elimination algorithm. A nonparametric unseen species model using Euler transformation provided a lower-bound estimate of total TCR beta diversity. TCRdb trimmed the raw reads at Q25, called clones with MiXCR and kept productive beta chains. Each record represents a unique CDR3 protein, reported with the most common genes and DNA among its rows. The V and J calls come from TCRdb's annotation, not from the publication. The table for this sample lists about 1.6 million distinct CDR3 sequences; about 31% of them were counted only once. Of the sample, roughly 10% is held by the ten largest clones.

The V and J genes are TRBV5-1 and TRBJ2-1; the D gene is perhaps TRBD1 or TRBD2, each of them matching over 5 bases. The sequence was obtained from a woman in her twenties or thirties in good health. Sequences were obtained from blood. The DNA reads as follows: TGCGCCAGCAGCGGGAGCAGGGACGGGGAGCAGTTCTTC. This encodes CASSGSRDGEQFF.